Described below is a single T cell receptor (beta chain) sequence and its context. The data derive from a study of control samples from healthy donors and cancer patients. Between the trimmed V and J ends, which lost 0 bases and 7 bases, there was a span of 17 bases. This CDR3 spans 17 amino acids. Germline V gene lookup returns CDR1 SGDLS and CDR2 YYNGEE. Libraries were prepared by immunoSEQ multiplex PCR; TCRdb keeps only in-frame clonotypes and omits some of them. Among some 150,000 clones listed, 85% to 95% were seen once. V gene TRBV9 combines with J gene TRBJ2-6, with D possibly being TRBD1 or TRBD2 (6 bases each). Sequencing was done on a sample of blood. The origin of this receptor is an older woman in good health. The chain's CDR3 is CASSVAPGASEANVLTF. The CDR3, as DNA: TGTGCCAGCAGCGTAGCTCCGGGGGCAAGTGAAGCCAACGTCCTGACTTTC.